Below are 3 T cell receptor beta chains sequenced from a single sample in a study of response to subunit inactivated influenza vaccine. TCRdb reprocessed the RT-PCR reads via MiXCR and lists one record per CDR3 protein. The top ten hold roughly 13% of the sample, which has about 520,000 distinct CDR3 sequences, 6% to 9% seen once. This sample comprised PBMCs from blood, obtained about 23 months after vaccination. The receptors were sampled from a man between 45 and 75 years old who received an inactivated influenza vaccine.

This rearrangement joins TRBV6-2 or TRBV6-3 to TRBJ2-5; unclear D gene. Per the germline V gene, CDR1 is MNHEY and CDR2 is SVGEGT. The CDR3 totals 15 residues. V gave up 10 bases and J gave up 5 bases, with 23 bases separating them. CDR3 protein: CATTGVNFLEETQYF. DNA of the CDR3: TGTGCCACTACTGGTGTGAACTTCCTGGAGGAGACCCAGTACTTC.

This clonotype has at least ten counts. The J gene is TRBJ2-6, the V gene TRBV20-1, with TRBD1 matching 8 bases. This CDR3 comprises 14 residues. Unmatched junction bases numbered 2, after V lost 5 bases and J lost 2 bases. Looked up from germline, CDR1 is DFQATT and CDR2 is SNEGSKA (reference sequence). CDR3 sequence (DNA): TGCAGTGCTCGACAGGGGCCTGGGGCCAACGTCCTGACTTTC. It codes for CSARQGPGANVLTF.

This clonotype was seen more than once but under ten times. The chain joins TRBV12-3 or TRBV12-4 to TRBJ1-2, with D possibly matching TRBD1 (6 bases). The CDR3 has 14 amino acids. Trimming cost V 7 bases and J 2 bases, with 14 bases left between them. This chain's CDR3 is CASMPGHQNYGYTF. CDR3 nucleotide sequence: TGTGCCAGCATGCCGGGACACCAAAACTATGGCTACACCTTC.